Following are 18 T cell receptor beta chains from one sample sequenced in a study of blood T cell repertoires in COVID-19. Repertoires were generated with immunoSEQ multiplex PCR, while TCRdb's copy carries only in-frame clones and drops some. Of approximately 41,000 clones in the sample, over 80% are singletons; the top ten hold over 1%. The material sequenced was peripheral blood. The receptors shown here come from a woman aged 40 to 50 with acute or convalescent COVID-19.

The CDR3 region is CASRIRERRESGTGSKGPGNTIYF. CDR3 DNA sequence: TGTGCAAGTCGGATAAGGGAGAGAAGGGAAAGTGGGACAGGGAGTAAGGGGCCTGGAAACACCATATATTTT. This chain connects TRBV12-2 to TRBJ1-3; the D segment call TRBD1 is taken from the table without a DNA check. TRBV12-2 constitutes a pseudogene. The CDR3 runs to 24 residues.

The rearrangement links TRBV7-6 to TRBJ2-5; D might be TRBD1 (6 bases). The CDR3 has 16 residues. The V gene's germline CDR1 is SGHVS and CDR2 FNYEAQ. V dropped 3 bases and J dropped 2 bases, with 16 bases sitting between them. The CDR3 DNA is TGTGCCAGCAGCTTCCAGGGGCTGGCGGCTCAAGAGACCCAGTACTTC. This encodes CASSFQGLAAQETQYF.

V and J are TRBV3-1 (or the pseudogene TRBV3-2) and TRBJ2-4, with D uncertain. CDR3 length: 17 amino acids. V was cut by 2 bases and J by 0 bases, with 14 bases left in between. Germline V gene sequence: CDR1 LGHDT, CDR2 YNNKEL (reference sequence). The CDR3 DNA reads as TGTGCCAGCAGCCAATCCCAATTCTATGGAGCCAAAAACATTCAGTACTTC. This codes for CASSQSQFYGAKNIQYF.

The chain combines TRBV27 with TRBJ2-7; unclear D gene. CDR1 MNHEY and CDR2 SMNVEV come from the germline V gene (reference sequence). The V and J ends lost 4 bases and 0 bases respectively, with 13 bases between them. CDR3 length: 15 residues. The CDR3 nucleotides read TGTGCCAGCAGTTCCCCACATCTCAGCTCCTACGAGCAGTACTTC. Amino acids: CASSSPHLSSYEQYF.

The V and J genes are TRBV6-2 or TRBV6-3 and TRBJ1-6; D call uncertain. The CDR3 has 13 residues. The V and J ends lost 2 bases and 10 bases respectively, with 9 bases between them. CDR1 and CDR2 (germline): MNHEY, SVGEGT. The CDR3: CASSYRSSSPLHF. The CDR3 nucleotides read TGTGCCAGCAGTTACCGGTCTAGCTCACCCCTCCACTTT.

The CDR3 reads CASSAQGGPNYGYTF. The CDR3 bases are TGCGCCAGCAGCGCCCAAGGGGGTCCGAACTATGGCTACACCTTC. The V and J genes are TRBV5-1 and TRBJ1-2; a weak D match, TRBD1 (6 bases). This CDR3 comprises 15 residues. The ends were cut back, 4 bases at V and 2 bases at J, with 15 bases in the middle. In germline, CDR1 is SGHRS, CDR2 YFSETQ.

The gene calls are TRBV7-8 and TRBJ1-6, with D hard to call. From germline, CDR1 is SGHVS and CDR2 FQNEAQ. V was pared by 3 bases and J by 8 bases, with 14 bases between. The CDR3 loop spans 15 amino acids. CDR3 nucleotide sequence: TGTGCCAGCAGCTTCCCGTCTGGGGAGGATTCACCCCTCCACTTT. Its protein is CASSFPSGEDSPLHF.

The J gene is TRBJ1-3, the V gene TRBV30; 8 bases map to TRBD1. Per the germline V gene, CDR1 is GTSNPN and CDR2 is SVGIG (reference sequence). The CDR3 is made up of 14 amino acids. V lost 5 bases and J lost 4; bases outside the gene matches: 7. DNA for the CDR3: TGTGCCTGGGGTCACAGGGGGTTGGGAAACACCATATATTTT. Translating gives CAWGHRGLGNTIYF.

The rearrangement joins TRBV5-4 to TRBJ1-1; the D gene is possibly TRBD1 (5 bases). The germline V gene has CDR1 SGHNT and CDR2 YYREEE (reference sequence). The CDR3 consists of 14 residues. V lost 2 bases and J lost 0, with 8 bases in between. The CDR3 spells CASSLGQVNTEAFF. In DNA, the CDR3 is TGTGCCAGCAGCTTAGGACAAGTGAACACTGAAGCTTTCTTT.

CDR3 in amino acids: CASSTGATNEKLFF. The DNA for the CDR3 is TGCGCCAGCAGTACAGGGGCGACTAATGAAAAACTGTTTTTT. The chain couples TRBV5-1 to TRBJ1-4, with 7 bases matching TRBD1. V lost 5 bases and J lost 2; bases outside the gene matches: 3. The CDR3 runs 14 residues. In germline, CDR1 is SGHRS, CDR2 YFSETQ.

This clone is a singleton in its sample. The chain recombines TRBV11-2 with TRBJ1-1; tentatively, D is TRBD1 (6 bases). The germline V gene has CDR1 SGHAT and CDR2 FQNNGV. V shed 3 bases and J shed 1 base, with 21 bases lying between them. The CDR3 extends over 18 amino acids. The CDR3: CASSFYRVNGPRNTEAFF. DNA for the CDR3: TGTGCCAGCAGCTTTTACAGGGTTAACGGCCCTCGGAACACTGAAGCTTTCTTT.

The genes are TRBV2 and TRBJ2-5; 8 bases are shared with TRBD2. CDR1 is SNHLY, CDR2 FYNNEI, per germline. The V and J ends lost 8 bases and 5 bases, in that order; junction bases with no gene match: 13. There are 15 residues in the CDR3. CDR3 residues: CASPSRRREVETQYF. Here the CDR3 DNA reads TGTGCCAGCCCGAGCCGGAGGCGGGAGGTGGAGACCCAGTACTTC.

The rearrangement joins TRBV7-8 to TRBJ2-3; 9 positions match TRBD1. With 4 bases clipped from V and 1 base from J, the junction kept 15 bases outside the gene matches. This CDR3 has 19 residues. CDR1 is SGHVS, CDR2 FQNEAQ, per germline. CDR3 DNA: TGTGCCAGCAGCTCTCCAAGCCGGGACAGGGTGTGGGGCACAGATACGCAGTATTTT. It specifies CASSSPSRDRVWGTDTQYF. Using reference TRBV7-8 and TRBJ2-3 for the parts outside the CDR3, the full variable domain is GAGVSQSPRYKVAKRGQDVALRCDPISGHVSLFWYQQALGQGPEFLTYFQNEAQLDKSGLPSDRFFAERPEGSVSTLKIQRTQQEDSAVYLCASSSPSRDRVWGTDTQYFGPGTRLTVL.

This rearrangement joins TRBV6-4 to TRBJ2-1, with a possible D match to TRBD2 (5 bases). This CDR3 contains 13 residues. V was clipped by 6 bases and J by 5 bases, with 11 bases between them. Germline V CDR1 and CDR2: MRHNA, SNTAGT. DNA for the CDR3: TGTGCCAGCAGACTAGACTCAAACAATGAGCAGTTCTTC. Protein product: CASRLDSNNEQFF.

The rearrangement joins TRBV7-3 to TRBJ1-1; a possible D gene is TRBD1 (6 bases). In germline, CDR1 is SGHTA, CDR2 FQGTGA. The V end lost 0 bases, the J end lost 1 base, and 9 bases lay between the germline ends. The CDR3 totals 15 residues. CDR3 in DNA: TGTGCCAGCAGCTTAACCCAGGGGCAGAACACTGAAGCTTTCTTT. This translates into CASSLTQGQNTEAFF. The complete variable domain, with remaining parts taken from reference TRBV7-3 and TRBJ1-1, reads GAGVSQTPSNKVTEKGKYVELRCDPISGHTALYWYRQSLGQGPEFLIYFQGTGAADDSGLPNDRFFAVRPEGSVSTLKIQRTERGDSAVYLCASSLTQGQNTEAFFGQGTRLTVV.

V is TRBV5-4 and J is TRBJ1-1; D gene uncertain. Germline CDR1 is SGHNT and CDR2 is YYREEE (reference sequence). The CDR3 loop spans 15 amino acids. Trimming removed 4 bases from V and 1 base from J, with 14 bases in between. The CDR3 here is CASSRSGLSNTEAFF. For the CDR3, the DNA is TGTGCCAGCAGCCGAAGCGGCCTATCGAACACTGAAGCTTTCTTT.

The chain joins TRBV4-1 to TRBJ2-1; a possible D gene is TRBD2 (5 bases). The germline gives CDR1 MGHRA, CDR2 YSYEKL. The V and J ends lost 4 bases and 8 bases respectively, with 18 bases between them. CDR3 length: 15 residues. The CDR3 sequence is CASSPLRMVSDEQFF. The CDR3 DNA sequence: TGCGCCAGCAGCCCGCTGCGTATGGTTAGCGATGAGCAGTTCTTC.

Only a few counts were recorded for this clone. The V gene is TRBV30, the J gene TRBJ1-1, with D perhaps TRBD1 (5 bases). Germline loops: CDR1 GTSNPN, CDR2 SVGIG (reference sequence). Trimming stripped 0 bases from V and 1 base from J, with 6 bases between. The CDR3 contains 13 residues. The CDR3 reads CAWSVGENTEAFF. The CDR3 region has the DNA TGTGCCTGGAGTGTAGGGGAGAACACTGAAGCTTTCTTT.